Presented here are 14 T cell receptor beta chains from one specimen sequenced in a study of CD39 and CD103 CD8 tumor-infiltrating T cells. TCRdb's copy holds only in-frame clones and misses some; the assay was immunoSEQ multiplex PCR. Of some 7,000 clones in the sample, more than 60% were seen once. The sequencing sample was made of CD8+ T cells sorted from blood. Subset specified: total memory CD8 T cells (CD45RA-CCR7+/-) from blood or uninvolved lymph node. These receptors were taken from a human donor with head and neck squamous cell carcinoma.

The genes are TRBV27 and TRBJ1-2, with D tentatively TRBD1 (5 bases). CDR3 length: 15 residues. Germline V gene data show CDR1 as MNHEY and CDR2 as SMNVEV (reference sequence). Trimming removed 0 bases at V and 1 base at J, with 9 bases between. The CDR3 here is CASSLSTGGNYGYTF. Written as DNA, the CDR3 is TGTGCCAGCAGTTTATCGACCGGGGGTAACTATGGCTACACCTTC.

The V and J genes are TRBV4-1 and TRBJ1-5; no clear D. This CDR3 has 15 residues. Trimming stripped 3 bases from V and 2 bases from J, with 11 bases between. The germline V gene has CDR1 MGHRA and CDR2 YSYEKL. CDR3 DNA: TGCGCCAGCAGCCAGGGTCCCGACGGCAATCAGCCCCAGCATTTT. It yields the protein CASSQGPDGNQPQHF.

The chain recombines TRBV19 with TRBJ2-7; the D is unclear. This CDR3 is built from 13 residues. Trimming cost V 7 bases and J 3 bases, with 13 bases left between them. Per germline, CDR1 LNHDA and CDR2 SQIVND (reference sequence). Here the CDR3 reads CASNTRHGYEQYF. For the CDR3, the DNA is TGTGCCAGTAATACCCGACACGGCTACGAGCAGTACTTC.

V gene TRBV19 combines with J gene TRBJ2-7; 11 bases map to TRBD2. This CDR3 has 16 residues. Germline V gene data show CDR1 as LNHDA and CDR2 as SQIVND (reference sequence). V shed 5 bases, J shed 2 bases, and the junction held 8 bases outside the gene matches. The CDR3 sequence is CASSSGGTSGTYEQYF. The CDR3 DNA reads TGTGCCAGTAGTTCAGGGGGGACTAGCGGAACCTACGAGCAGTACTTC. The complete variable domain, with remaining parts taken from reference TRBV19 and TRBJ2-7, reads DGGITQSPKYLFRKEGQNVTLSCEQNLNHDAMYWYRQDPGQGLRLIYYSQIVNDFQKGDIAEGYSVSREKKESFPLTVTSAQKNPTAFYLCASSSGGTSGTYEQYFGPGTRLTVT.

The chain combines TRBV28 with TRBJ1-5, with TRBD1 identical over 8 bases. The CDR3 runs to 14 residues. Germline CDR1 reads MDHEN; CDR2 reads SYDVKM. Unmatched junction bases numbered 5, after V lost 3 bases and J lost 7 bases. CDR3 in DNA: TGTGCCAGCAGTTTGGGACAGGAAGAACAGCCCCAGCATTTT. Its translation: CASSLGQEEQPQHF. Filled out from reference TRBV28 and TRBJ1-5, the complete variable domain reads DVKVTQSSRYLVKRTGEKVFLECVQDMDHENMFWYRQDPGLGLRLIYFSYDVKMKEKGDIPEGYSVSREKKERFSLILESASTNQTSMYLCASSLGQEEQPQHFGDGTRLSIL.

This clone was detected only once. The rearrangement links TRBV4-1 to TRBJ2-7; D gene uncertain. Trimming took 2 bases from V and 0 from J, leaving 11 bases between them. CDR3 length equals 15 residues. Germline V gene lookup returns CDR1 MGHRA and CDR2 YSYEKL. For the CDR3, the DNA is TGCGCCAGCAGCCAACTGCTGTCTAGCTCCTACGAGCAGTACTTC. It translates to CASSQLLSSSYEQYF.

J is TRBJ2-1 and V is TRBV9, with TRBD2 identical over 9 bases. CDR3 length equals 15 residues. CDR1 is SGDLS and CDR2 is YYNGEE in the germline V gene. J was trimmed by 8 bases and V by 0 bases; bases with no gene match: 6. The CDR3 bases are TGTGCCAGCAGCGTAGGAGGCGGGAGGGCCGATGAGCAGTTCTTC. This translates into CASSVGGGRADEQFF.

V usage is TRBV4-3 and J usage is TRBJ2-5; D is perhaps TRBD2 (6 bases). The tail of the sequence fits TRBJ2-7 better, so the J call may be wrong. CDR3 length: 15 residues. Germline CDR1 is LGHNA and CDR2 is YSLEER. The CDR3 DNA reads as TGCGCCAGCAGCCACGGGAGACAGAGCTCCTACGAGCAGTACTTC. Its translation: CASSHGRQSSYEQYF.

This chain uses TRBV30 with TRBJ1-2, with D possibly TRBD1 on 5 matching bases. CDR1 is GTSNPN, CDR2 SVGIG, per germline (reference sequence). This CDR3 comprises 16 residues. V was trimmed by 0 bases and J by 4 bases, leaving 18 bases between them. CDR3 sequence reads: CAWSVRVGERGYGYTF. CDR3 DNA: TGTGCCTGGAGTGTGAGGGTGGGGGAGCGTGGCTATGGCTACACCTTC.

The rearrangement links TRBV7-2 to TRBJ2-1; TRBD1 might be the D (5 bases). V was pared by 3 bases and J by 1 base, with 7 bases between. The germline V gene encodes CDR1 SGHTA and CDR2 FQGNSA. The CDR3 extends over 14 amino acids. The CDR3 loop is CASSLGRSYNEQFF. The CDR3 DNA follows: TGTGCCAGCAGCTTGGGGCGGTCCTACAATGAGCAGTTCTTC. Using reference TRBV7-2 and TRBJ2-1 for the parts outside the CDR3, the full variable domain is GAGVSQSPSNKVTEKGKDVELRCDPISGHTALYWYRQSLGQGLEFLIYFQGNSAPDKSGLPSDRFSAERTGGSVSTLTIQRTQQEDSAVYLCASSLGRSYNEQFFGPGTRLTVL.

The rearrangement joins TRBV2 to TRBJ2-7; D gene uncertain. Germline V gene data show CDR1 as SNHLY and CDR2 as FYNNEI. This CDR3 region has 13 residues. With 8 bases removed from V and 3 bases from J, the gap between germline ends came to 14 bases. The CDR3 DNA reads TGTGCCAGCTCTGAAGGGTGGAACTACGAGCAGTACTTC. Protein: CASSEGWNYEQYF.

The chain joins TRBV19 to TRBJ1-5, with D perhaps matching TRBD1 (5 bases). The CDR3 runs to 15 residues. CDR1 is LNHDA and CDR2 is SQIVND in the germline V gene (reference sequence). The V and J ends lost 3 bases and 4 bases respectively, with 13 bases between them. The CDR3 sequence is CASSILVEGNQPQHF. Written as DNA, the CDR3 is TGTGCCAGTAGTATCTTAGTTGAGGGGAATCAGCCCCAGCATTTT.

V gene TRBV11-3 combines with J gene TRBJ2-3; TRBD2 aligns across 12 bases. Germline V gene lookup returns CDR1 SGHNT and CDR2 YENEEA. The CDR3 extends over 18 amino acids. The trim removed 0 bases at V and 0 bases at J, leaving 4 bases unmatched. The CDR3: CASSLEATSGGSTDTQYF. CDR3 coding DNA: TGTGCCAGCAGCTTAGAGGCGACTAGCGGGGGTAGCACAGATACGCAGTATTTT.

The V gene is TRBV4-3, the J gene TRBJ2-7; D gene ambiguous. The germline CDR1 and CDR2 sequences are LGHNA and YSLEER. Trimming took off 2 bases at V and 2 bases at J, with 10 bases between the two ends. The CDR3 runs to 14 residues. The CDR3 spells CASSQIEGTYEQYF. CDR3 sequence (DNA): TGCGCCAGCAGCCAAATCGAAGGGACCTACGAGCAGTACTTC.